A single sample gave rise to the 12 T cell receptor beta chains below, sequenced in a study of neurological immune-mediated disorders. TCRdb used MiXCR to reprocess the 5' RACE reads, holding one entry per CDR3 protein. The data show over 45,000 distinct CDR3 sequences, roughly a quarter seen once. The sequencing sample was made of PBMCs. These receptors were obtained from a woman aged 70-85 years in good health.

This clonotype occurred many times. V gene TRBV5-1 combines with J gene TRBJ1-1; a possible D gene is TRBD1 (5 bases). CDR3 size: 14 residues. V was clipped by 0 bases and J by 1 base, with 7 bases between them. The V gene's germline CDR1 is SGHRS and CDR2 YFSETQ. In nucleotides, the CDR3 is TGCGCCAGCAGCTTGGGGGGGGGGAACACTGAAGCTTTCTTT. It codes for CASSLGGGNTEAFF.

This sequence joins TRBV5-1 and TRBJ2-5; D is uncertain. V lost 0 bases to trimming and J lost 9 bases, with 9 bases between them. Germline loops: CDR1 SGHRS, CDR2 YFSETQ. The length of the CDR3 is 12 residues. The CDR3 coding sequence is TGCGCCAGCAGCTTGGAAAAGGGTGCCCAGTACTTC. This encodes CASSLEKGAQYF.

This clonotype was observed at least ten times. V is TRBV29-1 and J is TRBJ1-1; D perhaps matches TRBD1 (5 bases). The germline gives CDR1 SQVTM, CDR2 ANQGSEA. This CDR3 is 12 amino acids long. Trimming pared 4 bases from V and 4 bases from J, leaving 10 bases between. The CDR3 protein is CSVVRGGTEAFF. As DNA, the CDR3 is TGCAGCGTTGTGCGGGGGGGCACTGAAGCTTTCTTT.

The sample holds many counts of this clonotype. This chain joins TRBV27 and TRBJ2-6, with D possibly TRBD1 on 5 matching bases. V dropped 0 bases and J dropped 0 bases, with 6 bases sitting between them. Germline V gene lookup returns CDR1 MNHEY and CDR2 SMNVEV (reference sequence). The CDR3 is made up of 16 amino acids. Here the CDR3 DNA reads TGTGCCAGCAGTTTATCTGACAGCTCTGGGGCCAACGTCCTGACTTTC. Protein sequence: CASSLSDSSGANVLTF.

The sample holds many counts of this clonotype. The rearrangement joins TRBV24-1 to TRBJ1-5; D unclear. The CDR3 is made up of 16 amino acids. CDR1 is KGHDR, CDR2 SFDVKD, per germline. V was cut by 2 bases and J by 4 bases, with 14 bases left in between. The CDR3, as DNA: TGTGCCACCAGTGATTCCCGCTTGGGCCTAAATCAGCCCCAGCATTTT. Translating it yields CATSDSRLGLNQPQHF.

The chain couples TRBV10-3 to TRBJ2-1, with 12 bases fitting TRBD2. CDR1 and CDR2 from the germline V gene are ENHRY and SYGVKD. The CDR3 is 15 residues long. The ends lost 10 bases at V and 4 bases at J; junction bases unmatched: 8. The chain's CDR3 is CATRRLAGEYNEQFF. DNA of the CDR3: TGTGCCACGAGGAGACTAGCGGGGGAGTACAATGAGCAGTTCTTC.

This clonotype counts as medium-sized. This rearrangement joins TRBV9 to TRBJ1-1; D may be TRBD1 (6 bases). The CDR3 is made up of 15 amino acids. Germline CDR1 and CDR2: SGDLS and YYNGEE. Trimming stripped 0 bases from V and 1 base from J, with 10 bases between. The DNA for the CDR3 is TGTGCCAGCAGCGTAGGGCAAGGGGGGAACACTGAAGCTTTCTTT. This gives the protein CASSVGQGGNTEAFF.

This clonotype showed up many times. The gene calls are TRBV7-2 and TRBJ2-3; D uncertain. Deletions cut 0 bases from V and 1 base from J, with 5 bases between. Looked up from germline, CDR1 is SGHTA and CDR2 is FQGNSA. CDR3 size: 14 residues. The chain's CDR3 is CASSLAWGTDTQYF. In DNA, the CDR3 is TGTGCCAGCAGCTTAGCTTGGGGCACAGATACGCAGTATTTT.

This clonotype has ten or more counts. The CDR3 sequence is CSVGGGGDTQYF. The CDR3 nucleotides read TGCAGCGTTGGAGGAGGGGGCGATACGCAGTATTTT. The V and J genes are TRBV29-1 and TRBJ2-3; possibly TRBD1 for D (7 bases). The CDR3 has 12 residues. Trimming cost V 4 bases and J 6 bases, with 11 bases left between them. Germline V gives CDR1 SQVTM, CDR2 ANQGSEA.

This clonotype has a handful of counts. This chain's CDR3 is CASSFLGQGYEQYF. The CDR3 DNA sequence: TGTGCCAGCAGTTTCCTAGGGCAGGGATACGAGCAGTACTTC. The chain combines TRBV28 with TRBJ2-7; weak D call: TRBD1 (5 bases). CDR3 size: 14 residues. Trimming took off 3 bases at V and 4 bases at J, with 13 bases between the two ends. Germline-derived CDR1 and CDR2 are MDHEN and SYDVKM.

This clonotype occurred many times. The CDR3 region is CASSYGDRRGDNEQFF. The CDR3 region has the DNA TGTGCCAGCAGCTACGGGGACAGGCGGGGTGACAATGAGCAGTTCTTC. The gene calls are TRBV7-9 and TRBJ2-1, with 8 positions matching TRBD1. CDR1 is SEHNR and CDR2 is FQNEAQ in the germline V gene (reference sequence). The trim removed 4 bases at V and 5 bases at J, leaving 10 bases unmatched. The CDR3 is 16 amino acids. Drawing the rest from reference TRBV7-9 and TRBJ2-1, the complete variable domain is DTGVSQNPRHKITKRGQNVTFRCDPISEHNRLYWYRQTLGQGPEFLTYFQNEAQLEKSRLLSDRFSAERPKGSFSTLEIQRTEQGDSAMYLCASSYGDRRGDNEQFFGPGTRLTVL.

The chain couples TRBV9 to TRBJ1-4; D ambiguous. This CDR3 comprises 13 residues. Germline V gene data show CDR1 as SGDLS and CDR2 as YYNGEE. V gave up 2 bases and J gave up 8 bases, with 10 bases separating them. CDR3 sequence: CASSVGVAEKLFF. The CDR3 nucleotides are TGTGCCAGCAGCGTCGGAGTAGCGGAAAAACTGTTTTTT. The full variable domain, rest sourced from reference TRBV9 and TRBJ1-4, is DSGVTQTPKHLITATGQRVTLRCSPRSGDLSVYWYQQSLDQGLQFLIQYYNGEERAKGNILERFSAQQFPDLHSELNLSSLELGDSALYFCASSVGVAEKLFFGSGTQLSVL.